The 3 T cell receptor beta chains listed next were all sequenced from one sample in a study of T-cell reconstitution after alpha-beta-depleted transplantation in children. For TCRbeta, the library was prepared with unique molecular identifiers. Each CDR3 protein is one row after TCRdb ran MiXCR on the PCR reads. The data hold around 600,000 distinct CDR3 sequences, with 15% to 20% observed a single time. Here the sequenced sample was PBMCs from the stem cell graft donor, taken from the stem cell graft. These receptors came from a human donor who donated a stem cell graft to a child with acute myeloid leukemia.

The table lists this clonotype with many counts. V gene TRBV27 combines with J gene TRBJ1-1; D is unresolved. Germline V CDR1 and CDR2: MNHEY, SMNVEV (reference sequence). V was clipped by 2 bases and J by 4 bases, with 11 bases between them. CDR3 size: 14 residues. The CDR3 reads CASSLGGEGTEAFF. In DNA form, the CDR3 reads TGTGCCAGCAGTTTAGGAGGTGAAGGCACTGAAGCTTTCTTT.

This clonotype showed up many times. The rearrangement uses TRBV11-2 and TRBJ2-7; D gene ambiguous. CDR3 size: 12 residues. CDR1 and CDR2 (germline): SGHAT, FQNNGV. With 5 bases removed from V and 4 bases from J, the gap between germline ends came to 9 bases. DNA for the CDR3: TGTGCCAGCAGCACGACATATTACGAGCAGTACGTC. Amino acid sequence: CASSTTYYEQYV.

There are many counts of this clonotype. The chain is built from TRBV6-2 or TRBV6-3 and TRBJ2-2; possibly TRBD1 or TRBD2 for D (5 bases each). Germline CDR1 reads MNHEY; CDR2 reads SVGEGT. Between the trimmed V and J ends, which lost 3 bases and 3 bases, there was a span of 14 bases. There are 16 residues in the CDR3. This CDR3 is CASSYAGTEYTGELFF. The CDR3 DNA is TGTGCCAGCAGTTATGCCGGGACGGAGTACACCGGGGAGCTGTTTTTT.